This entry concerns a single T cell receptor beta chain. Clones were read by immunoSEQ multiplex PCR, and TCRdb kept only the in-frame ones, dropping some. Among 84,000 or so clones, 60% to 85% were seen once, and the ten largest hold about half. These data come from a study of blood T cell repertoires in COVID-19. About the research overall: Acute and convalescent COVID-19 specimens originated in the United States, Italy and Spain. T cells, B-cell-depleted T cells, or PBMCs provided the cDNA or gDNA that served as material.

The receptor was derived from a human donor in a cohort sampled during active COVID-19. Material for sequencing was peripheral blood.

CDR3 coding DNA: TGTGCCAGCAGCAAAGAGGGACAGCCTGGGGAGACCCAGTACTTC. This gives the protein CASSKEGQPGETQYF. The gene calls are TRBV21-1 and TRBJ2-5; the table assigns TRBD1, which was not confirmed against the DNA. TRBV21-1 represents a pseudogene. The CDR3 is 15 amino acids.